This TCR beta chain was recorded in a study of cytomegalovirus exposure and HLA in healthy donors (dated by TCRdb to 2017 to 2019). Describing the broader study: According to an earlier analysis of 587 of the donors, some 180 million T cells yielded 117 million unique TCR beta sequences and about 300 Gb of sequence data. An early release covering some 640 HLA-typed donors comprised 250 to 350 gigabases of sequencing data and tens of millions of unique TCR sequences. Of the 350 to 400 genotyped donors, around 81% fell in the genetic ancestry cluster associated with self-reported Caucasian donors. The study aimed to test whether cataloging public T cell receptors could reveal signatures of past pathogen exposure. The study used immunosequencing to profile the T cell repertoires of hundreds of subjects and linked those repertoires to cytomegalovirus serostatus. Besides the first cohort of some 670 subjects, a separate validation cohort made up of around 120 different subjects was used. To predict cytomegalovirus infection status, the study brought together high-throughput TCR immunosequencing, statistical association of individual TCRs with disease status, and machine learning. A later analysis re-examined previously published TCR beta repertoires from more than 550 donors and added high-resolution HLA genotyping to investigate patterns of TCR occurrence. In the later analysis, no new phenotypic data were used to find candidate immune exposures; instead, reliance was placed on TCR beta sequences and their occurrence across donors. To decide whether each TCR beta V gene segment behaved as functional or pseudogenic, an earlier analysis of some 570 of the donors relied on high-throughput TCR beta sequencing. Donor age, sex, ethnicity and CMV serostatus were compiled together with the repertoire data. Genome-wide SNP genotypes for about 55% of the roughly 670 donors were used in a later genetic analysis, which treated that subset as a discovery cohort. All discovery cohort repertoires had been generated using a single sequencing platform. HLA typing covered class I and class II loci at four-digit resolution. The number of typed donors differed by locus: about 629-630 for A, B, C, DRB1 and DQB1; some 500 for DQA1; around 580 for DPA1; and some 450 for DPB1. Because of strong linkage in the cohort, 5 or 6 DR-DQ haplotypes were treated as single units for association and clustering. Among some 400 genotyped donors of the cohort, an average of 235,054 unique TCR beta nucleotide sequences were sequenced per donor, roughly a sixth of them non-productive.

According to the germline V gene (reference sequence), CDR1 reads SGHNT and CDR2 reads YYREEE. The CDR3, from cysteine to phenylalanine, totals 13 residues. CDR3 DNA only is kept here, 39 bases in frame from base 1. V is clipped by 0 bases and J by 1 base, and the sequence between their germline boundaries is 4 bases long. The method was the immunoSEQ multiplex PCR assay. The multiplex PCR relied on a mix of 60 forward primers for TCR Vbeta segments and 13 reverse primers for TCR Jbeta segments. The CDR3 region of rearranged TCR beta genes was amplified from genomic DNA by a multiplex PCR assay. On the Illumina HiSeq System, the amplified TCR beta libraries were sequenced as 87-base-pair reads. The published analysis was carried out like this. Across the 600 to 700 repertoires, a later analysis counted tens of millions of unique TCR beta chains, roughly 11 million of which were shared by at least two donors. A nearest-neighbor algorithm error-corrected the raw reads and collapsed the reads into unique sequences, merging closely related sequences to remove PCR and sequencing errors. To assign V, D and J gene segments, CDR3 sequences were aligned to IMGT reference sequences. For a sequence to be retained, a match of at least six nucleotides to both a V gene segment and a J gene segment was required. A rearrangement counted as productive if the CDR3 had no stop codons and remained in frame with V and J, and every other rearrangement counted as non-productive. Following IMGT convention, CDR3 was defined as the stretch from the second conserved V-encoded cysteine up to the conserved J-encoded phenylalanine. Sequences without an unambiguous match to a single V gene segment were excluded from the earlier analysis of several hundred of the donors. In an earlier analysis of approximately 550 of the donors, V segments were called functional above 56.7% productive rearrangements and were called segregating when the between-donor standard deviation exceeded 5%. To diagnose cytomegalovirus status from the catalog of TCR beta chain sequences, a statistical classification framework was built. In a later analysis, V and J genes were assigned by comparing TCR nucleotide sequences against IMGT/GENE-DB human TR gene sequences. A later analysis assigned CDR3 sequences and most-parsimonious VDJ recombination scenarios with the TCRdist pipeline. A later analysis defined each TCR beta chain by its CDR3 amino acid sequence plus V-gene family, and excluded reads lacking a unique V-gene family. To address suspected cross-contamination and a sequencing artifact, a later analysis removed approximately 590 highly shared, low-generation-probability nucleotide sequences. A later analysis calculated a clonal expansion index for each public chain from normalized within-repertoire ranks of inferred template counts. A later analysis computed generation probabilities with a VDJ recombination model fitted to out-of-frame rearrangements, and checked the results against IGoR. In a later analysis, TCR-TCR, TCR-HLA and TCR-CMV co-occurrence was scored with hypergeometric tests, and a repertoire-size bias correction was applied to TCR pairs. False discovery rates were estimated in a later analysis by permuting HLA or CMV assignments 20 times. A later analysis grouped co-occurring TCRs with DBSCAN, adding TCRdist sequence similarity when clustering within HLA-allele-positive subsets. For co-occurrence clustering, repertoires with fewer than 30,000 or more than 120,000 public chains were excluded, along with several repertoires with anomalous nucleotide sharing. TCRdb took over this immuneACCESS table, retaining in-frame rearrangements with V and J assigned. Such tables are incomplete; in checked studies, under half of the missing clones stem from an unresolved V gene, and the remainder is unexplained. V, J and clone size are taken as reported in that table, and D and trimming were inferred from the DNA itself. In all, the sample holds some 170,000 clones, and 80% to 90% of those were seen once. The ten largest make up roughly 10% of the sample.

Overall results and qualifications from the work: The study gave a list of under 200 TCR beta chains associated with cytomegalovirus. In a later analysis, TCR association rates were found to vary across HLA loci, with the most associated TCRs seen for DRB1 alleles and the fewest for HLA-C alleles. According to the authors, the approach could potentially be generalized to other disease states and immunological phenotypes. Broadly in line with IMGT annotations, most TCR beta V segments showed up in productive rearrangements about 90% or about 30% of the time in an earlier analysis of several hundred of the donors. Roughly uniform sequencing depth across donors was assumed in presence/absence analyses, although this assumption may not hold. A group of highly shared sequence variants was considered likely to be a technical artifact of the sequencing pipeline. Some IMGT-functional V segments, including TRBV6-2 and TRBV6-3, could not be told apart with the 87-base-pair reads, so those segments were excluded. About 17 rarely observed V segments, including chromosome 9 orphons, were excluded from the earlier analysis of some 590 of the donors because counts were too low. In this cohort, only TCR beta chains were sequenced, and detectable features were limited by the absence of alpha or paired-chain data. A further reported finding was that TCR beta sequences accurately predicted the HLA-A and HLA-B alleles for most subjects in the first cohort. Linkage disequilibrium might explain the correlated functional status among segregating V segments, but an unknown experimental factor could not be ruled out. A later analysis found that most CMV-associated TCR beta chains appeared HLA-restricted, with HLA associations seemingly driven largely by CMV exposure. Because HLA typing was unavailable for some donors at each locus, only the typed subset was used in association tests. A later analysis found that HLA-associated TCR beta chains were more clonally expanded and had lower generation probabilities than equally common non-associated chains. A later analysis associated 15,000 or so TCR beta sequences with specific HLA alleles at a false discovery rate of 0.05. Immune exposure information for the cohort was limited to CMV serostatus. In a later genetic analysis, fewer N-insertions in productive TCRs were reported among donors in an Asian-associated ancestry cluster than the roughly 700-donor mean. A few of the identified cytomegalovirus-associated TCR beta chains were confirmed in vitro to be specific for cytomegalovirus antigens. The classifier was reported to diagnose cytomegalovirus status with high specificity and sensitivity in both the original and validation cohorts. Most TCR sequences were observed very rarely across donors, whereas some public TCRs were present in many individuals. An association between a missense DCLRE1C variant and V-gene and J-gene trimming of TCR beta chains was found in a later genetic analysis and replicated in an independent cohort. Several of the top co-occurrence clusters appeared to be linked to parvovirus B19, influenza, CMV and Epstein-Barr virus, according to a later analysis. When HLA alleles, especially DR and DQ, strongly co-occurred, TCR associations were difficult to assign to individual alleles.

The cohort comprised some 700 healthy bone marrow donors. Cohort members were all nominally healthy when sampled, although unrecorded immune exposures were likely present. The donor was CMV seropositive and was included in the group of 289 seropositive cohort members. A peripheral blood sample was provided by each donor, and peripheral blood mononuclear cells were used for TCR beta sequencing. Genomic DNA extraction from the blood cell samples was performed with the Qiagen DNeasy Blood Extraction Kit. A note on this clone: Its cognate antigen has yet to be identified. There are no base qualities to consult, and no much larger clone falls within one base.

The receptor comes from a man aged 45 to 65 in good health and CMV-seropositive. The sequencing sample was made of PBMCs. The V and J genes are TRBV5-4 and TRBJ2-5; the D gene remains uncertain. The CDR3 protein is CASSLGAQETQYF. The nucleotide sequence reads TGTGCCAGCAGCTTGGGGGCCCAAGAGACCCAGTACTTC.